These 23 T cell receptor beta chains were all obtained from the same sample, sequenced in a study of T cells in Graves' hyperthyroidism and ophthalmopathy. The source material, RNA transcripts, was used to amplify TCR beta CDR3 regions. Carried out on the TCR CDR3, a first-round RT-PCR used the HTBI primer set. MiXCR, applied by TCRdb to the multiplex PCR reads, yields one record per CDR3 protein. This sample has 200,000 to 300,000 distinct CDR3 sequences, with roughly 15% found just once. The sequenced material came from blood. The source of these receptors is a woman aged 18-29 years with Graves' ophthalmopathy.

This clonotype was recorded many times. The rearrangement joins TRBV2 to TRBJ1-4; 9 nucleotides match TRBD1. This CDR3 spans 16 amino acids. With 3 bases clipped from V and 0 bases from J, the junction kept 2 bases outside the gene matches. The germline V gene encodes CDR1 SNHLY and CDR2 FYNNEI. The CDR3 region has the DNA TGTGCCAGCAGTGATTGGACAGGGGCAACTAATGAAAAACTGTTTTTT. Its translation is CASSDWTGATNEKLFF. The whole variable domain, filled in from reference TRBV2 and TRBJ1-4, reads EPEVTQTPSHQVTQMGQEVILRCVPISNHLYFYWYRQILGQKVEFLVSFYNNEISEKSEIFDDQFSVERPDGSNFTLKIRSTKLEDSAMYFCASSDWTGATNEKLFFGSGTQLSVL.

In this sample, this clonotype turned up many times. CDR3 bases: TGTGCCAGCAGCTACACCCTCTCAGATACGCAGTATTTT. Protein sequence: CASSYTLSDTQYF. This chain uses TRBV5-5 with TRBJ2-3; D gene ambiguous. Germline V gene data show CDR1 as SGHKS and CDR2 as YYEKEE (reference sequence). The CDR3 spans 13 residues. Between the trimmed V and J ends, which lost 3 bases and 4 bases, there was a span of 9 bases.

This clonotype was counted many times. CDR3 sequence (DNA): TGTGCCAGGACACCAAGCGGGAGGGCGTACCAAGAGACCCAGTACTTC. Amino acid sequence: CARTPSGRAYQETQYF. V and J are TRBV19 and TRBJ2-5, with 10 bases matching TRBD2. V was pared by 9 bases and J by 0 bases, with 10 bases of the junction left unmatched. The CDR3 contains 16 residues. Germline loops: CDR1 LNHDA, CDR2 SQIVND (reference sequence).

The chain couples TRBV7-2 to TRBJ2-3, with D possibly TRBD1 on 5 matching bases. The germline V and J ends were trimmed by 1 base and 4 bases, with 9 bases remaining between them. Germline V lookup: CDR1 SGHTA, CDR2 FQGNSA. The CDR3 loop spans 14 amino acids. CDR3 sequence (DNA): TGTGCCAGCAGCTTAGGGGGCGGTGCAGATACGCAGTATTTT. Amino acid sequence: CASSLGGGADTQYF.

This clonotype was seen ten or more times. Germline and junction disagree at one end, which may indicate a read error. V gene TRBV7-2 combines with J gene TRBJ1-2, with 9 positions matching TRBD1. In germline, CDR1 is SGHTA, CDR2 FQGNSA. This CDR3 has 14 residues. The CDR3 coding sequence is TGTGCCGGCAGCCACACCGGGACAGGGATGGGCTACACCTTC. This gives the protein CAGSHTGTGMGYTF.

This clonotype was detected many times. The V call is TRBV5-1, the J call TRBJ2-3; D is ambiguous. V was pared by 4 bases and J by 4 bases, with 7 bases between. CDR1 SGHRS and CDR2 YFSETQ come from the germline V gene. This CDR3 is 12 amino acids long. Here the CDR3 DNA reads TGCGCCAGCAGCGGGTATGCAGATACGCAGTATTTT. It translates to CASSGYADTQYF.

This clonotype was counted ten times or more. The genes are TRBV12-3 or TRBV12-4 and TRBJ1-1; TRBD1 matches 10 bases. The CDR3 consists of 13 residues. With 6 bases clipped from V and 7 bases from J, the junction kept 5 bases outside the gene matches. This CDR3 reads CASRPDRGNEAFF. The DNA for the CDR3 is TGTGCCAGCAGACCGGACAGGGGGAATGAAGCTTTCTTT.

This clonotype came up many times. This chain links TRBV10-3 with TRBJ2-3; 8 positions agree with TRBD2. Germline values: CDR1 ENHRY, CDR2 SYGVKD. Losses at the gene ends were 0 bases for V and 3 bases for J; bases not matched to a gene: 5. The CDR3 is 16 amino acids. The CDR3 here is CAISESKAGGTDTQYF. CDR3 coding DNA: TGTGCCATCAGTGAGTCGAAGGCGGGGGGTACAGATACGCAGTATTTT.

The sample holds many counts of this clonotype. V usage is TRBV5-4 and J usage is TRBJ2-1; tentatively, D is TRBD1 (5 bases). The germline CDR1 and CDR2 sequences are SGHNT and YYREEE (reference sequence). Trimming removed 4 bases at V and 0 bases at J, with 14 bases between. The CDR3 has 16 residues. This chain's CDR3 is CASSTALTVSYNEQFF. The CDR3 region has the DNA TGTGCCAGCAGCACCGCTCTGACAGTCTCCTACAATGAGCAGTTCTTC.

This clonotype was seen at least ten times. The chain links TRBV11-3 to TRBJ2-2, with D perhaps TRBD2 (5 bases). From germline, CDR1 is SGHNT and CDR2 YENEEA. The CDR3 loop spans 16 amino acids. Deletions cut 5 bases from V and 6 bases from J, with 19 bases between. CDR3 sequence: CASSPTRGPEAGELFF. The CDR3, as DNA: TGTGCCAGCAGCCCCACGCGCGGGCCAGAGGCCGGGGAGCTGTTTTTT. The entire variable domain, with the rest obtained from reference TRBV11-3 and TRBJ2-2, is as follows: EAGVVQSPRYKIIEKKQPVAFWCNPISGHNTLYWYLQNLGQGPELLIRYENEEAVDDSQLPKDRFSAERLKGVDSTLKIQPAELGDSAVYLCASSPTRGPEAGELFFGEGSRLTVL.

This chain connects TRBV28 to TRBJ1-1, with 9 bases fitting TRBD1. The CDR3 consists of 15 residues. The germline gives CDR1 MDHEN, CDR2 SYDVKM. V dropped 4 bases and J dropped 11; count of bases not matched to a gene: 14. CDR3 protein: CASSSLGTGSFQAFF. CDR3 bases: TGTGCCAGCAGTTCTCTCGGGACAGGGTCTTTCCAGGCTTTCTTT.

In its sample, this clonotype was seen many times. This CDR3 is CASSDTGMGYEQYF. Written as DNA, the CDR3 is TGCGCCAGCAGTGATACGGGAATGGGGTACGAGCAGTACTTC. This rearrangement joins TRBV10-2 to TRBJ2-7; TRBD2 is a possible D gene (5 bases). Trimming stripped 3 bases from V and 4 bases from J, with 13 bases between. CDR1 and CDR2 from the germline V gene are WSHSY and SAAADI. The CDR3 runs 14 residues.

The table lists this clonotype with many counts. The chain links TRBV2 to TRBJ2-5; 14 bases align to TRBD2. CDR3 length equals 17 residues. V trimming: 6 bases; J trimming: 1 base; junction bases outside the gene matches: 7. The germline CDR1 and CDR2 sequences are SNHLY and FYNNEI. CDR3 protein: CASRGTSGRGVQETQYF. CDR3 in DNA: TGTGCCAGCAGGGGGACTAGCGGGAGAGGGGTCCAAGAGACCCAGTACTTC. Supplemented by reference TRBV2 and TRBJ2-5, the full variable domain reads EPEVTQTPSHQVTQMGQEVILRCVPISNHLYFYWYRQILGQKVEFLVSFYNNEISEKSEIFDDQFSVERPDGSNFTLKIRSTKLEDSAMYFCASRGTSGRGVQETQYFGPGTRLLVL.

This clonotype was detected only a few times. The CDR3 spells CATSDLPGLAGGETGELFF. The CDR3 DNA reads TGTGCCACCAGTGATTTGCCCGGACTAGCGGGAGGGGAGACCGGGGAGCTGTTTTTT. The V call is TRBV24-1, the J call TRBJ2-2; 15 nucleotides agree with TRBD2. V gave up 0 bases and J gave up 5 bases; unmatched junction bases: 6. Germline loops: CDR1 KGHDR, CDR2 SFDVKD. The CDR3 is made up of 19 amino acids.

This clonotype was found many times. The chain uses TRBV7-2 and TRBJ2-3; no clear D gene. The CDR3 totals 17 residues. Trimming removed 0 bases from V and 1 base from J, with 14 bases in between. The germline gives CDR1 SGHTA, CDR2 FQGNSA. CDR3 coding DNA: TGTGCCAGCAGCTTAGCGGGTGAGATACGTGGCACAGATACGCAGTATTTT. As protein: CASSLAGEIRGTDTQYF.

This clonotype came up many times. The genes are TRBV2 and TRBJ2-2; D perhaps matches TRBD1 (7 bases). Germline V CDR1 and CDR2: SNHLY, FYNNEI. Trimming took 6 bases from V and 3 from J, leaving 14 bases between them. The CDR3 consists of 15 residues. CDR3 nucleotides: TGTGCCAGCAGGGAGGGGGACAGTCACACCGGGGAGCTGTTTTTT. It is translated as CASREGDSHTGELFF.

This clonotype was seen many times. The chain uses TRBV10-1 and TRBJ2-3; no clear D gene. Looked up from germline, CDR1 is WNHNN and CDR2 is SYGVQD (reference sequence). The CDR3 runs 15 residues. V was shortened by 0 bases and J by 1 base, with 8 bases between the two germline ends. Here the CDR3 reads CASSESAVRTDTQYF. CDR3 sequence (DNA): TGCGCCAGCAGTGAGTCGGCGGTACGCACAGATACGCAGTATTTT.

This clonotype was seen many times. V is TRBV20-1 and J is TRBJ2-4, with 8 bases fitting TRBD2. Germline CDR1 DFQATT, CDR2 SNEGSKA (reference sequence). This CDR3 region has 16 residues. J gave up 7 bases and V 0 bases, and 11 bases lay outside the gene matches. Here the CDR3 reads CSAREVLAGTGNIQYF. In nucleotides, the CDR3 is TGCAGTGCTAGAGAGGTGTTAGCGGGAACCGGGAACATTCAGTACTTC.

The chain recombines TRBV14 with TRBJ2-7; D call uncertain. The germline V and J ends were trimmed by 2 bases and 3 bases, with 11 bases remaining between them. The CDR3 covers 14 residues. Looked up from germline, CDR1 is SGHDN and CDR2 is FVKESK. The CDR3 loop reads CASSQSDPIYEQYF. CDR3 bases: TGTGCCAGCAGCCAAAGCGACCCGATCTACGAGCAGTACTTC.

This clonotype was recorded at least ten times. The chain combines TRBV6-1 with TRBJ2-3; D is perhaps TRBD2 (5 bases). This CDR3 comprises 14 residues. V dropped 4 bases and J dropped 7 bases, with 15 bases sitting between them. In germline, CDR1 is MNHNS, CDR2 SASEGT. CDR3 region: CASSAGWKENTQYF. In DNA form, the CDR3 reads TGTGCCAGCAGTGCGGGGTGGAAGGAGAATACGCAGTATTTT.

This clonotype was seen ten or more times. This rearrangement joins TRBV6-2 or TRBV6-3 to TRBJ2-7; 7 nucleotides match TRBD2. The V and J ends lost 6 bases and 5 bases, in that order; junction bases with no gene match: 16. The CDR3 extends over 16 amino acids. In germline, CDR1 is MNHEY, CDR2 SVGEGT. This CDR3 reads CASRPLRRGRGDEQYF. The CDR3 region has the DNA TGTGCCAGCAGACCCCTTCGTCGGGGACGGGGGGACGAGCAGTACTTC.

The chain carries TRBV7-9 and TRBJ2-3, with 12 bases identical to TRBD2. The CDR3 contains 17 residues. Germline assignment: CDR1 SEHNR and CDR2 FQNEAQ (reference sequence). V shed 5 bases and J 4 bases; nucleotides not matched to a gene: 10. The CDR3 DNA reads TGTGCCAGCAGCCATCTAGCGGGAGGGCCTGAGGCAGATACGCAGTATTTT. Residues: CASSHLAGGPEADTQYF.

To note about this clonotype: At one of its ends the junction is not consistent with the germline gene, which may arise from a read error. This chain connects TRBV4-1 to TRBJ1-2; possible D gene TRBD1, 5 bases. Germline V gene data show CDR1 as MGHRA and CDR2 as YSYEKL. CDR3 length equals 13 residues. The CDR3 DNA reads TGCGCCAGCAGCCAAGACCGGGACTATGGCTGCACCTTC. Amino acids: CASSQDRDYGCTF.